These 2 T cell receptor beta chains share one sample of origin, sequenced in a study of response to subunit inactivated influenza vaccine. TCRdb re-called the RT-PCR reads through MiXCR, storing one row per CDR3 protein. The sample shows some 300,000 distinct CDR3 sequences, over 20% of them seen only once. Material: PBMCs from blood, obtained less than 22 months after vaccination. The receptors were gathered from a man aged 45-69 years who received an inactivated influenza vaccine.

The V and J genes are TRBV20-1 and TRBJ1-1, with 10 nucleotides matching TRBD1. The CDR3 length is 16 residues. Germline values: CDR1 DFQATT, CDR2 SNEGSKA (reference sequence). V gave up 5 bases and J gave up 4 bases; unmatched junction bases: 13. The CDR3 DNA sequence: TGCAGTGCTCGGACAGGGGGTGTCTTCGGGAGCACTGAAGCTTTCTTT. Amino acids: CSARTGGVFGSTEAFF.

This clonotype was observed a few times. Here the CDR3 DNA reads TGTGCCAGCTCACCAAGGGGGGCAGCTCTCTACAATGAGCAGTTCTTC. Translation gives CASSPRGAALYNEQFF. This chain joins TRBV18 and TRBJ2-1, with D tentatively TRBD1 or TRBD2 (6 bases each). The CDR3 is 16 amino acids. Germline CDR1 reads KGHSH; CDR2 reads LQKENI. V was trimmed by 2 bases and J by 3 bases, leaving 14 bases between them.